The TCR beta chain under discussion was sequenced for a study of T-cell memory formation after mild COVID-19. There are a few counts of this clonotype. J was trimmed by 7 bases and V by 3 bases; bases with no gene match: 2. The germline V gene has CDR1 SGHTA and CDR2 FQGNSA. This CDR3 has 13 amino acids. TCRdb called the 5' RACE reads again in MiXCR, with one record for every CDR3 protein. The sample has 150,000 to 200,000 distinct CDR3 sequences; around a tenth are singletons. The chain carries TRBV7-2 and TRBJ2-1; TRBD1 aligns across 8 bases. The origin of this receptor is a man between 18 and 29 years old who had mild COVID-19 (a few samples of this study predate the infection). Cell type and time point are not known. The specimen was PBMCs or a T cell subset sorted from them (not recorded which). The CDR3 sequence: CASSLGQENEQFF. The CDR3 coding sequence is TGTGCCAGCAGCTTGGGACAGGAAAATGAGCAGTTCTTC.